This note documents a single TCR beta chain sequence. Post-ART PBMC samples numbered at least two per donor, and pre-ART ones at least one. Treatment locations for all participants with HIV were in the United States. The data belong to a study of long-term antiretroviral therapy in people with HIV. It was version v3.0 of the immunoSEQ assay that was run at survey level. Assay: immunoSEQ multiplex PCR; the TCRdb copy retains only in-frame clones and omits some. The data contain more than 30,000 clones, about 85% of them singletons. This sequence originates from a man aged 18 to 30 with HIV. The specimen was unsorted PBMCs, collected 1.9 years after starting antiretroviral therapy.

The CDR3 is CASSLAGFSSYEQYV. The CDR3 nucleotides read TGTGCCAGCAGCTTGGCCGGGTTCAGCTCCTACGAGCAGTACGTC. This chain joins TRBV5-6 and TRBJ2-7; no definite D call. Germline V lookup: CDR1 SGHDT, CDR2 YYEEEE. The CDR3 loop spans 15 amino acids. V was clipped by 0 bases and J by 0 bases, with 10 bases between them.